This T cell receptor (beta chain) is from a study of blood T cell repertoires in COVID-19. Across the whole study: Sites in the United States, Italy and Spain provided acute and convalescent COVID-19 samples. Nucleic acid was either cDNA or gDNA, and it came from T cells, B-cell-depleted T cells, or PBMCs.

Participants were aged about 18 to 100 years from roughly 25 US areas. From germline, CDR1 is MNHEY and CDR2 SMNVEV (reference sequence). The length of the CDR3 is 14 residues. Trimming left V 7 bases short and J 5 bases short, with 17 bases between. Clones were read by immunoSEQ multiplex PCR, and TCRdb kept only the in-frame ones, dropping some. The profile covers 450,000 to 500,000 clones, with about 85% appearing a single time and approximately 8% taken by the ten largest. Input material: PBMCs or T cells enriched from blood (not recorded which). The sequence was obtained from an older woman who had recovered from COVID-19. The chain uses TRBV27 and TRBJ1-1; D unclear. CDR3 in amino acids: CASNPTGIGTEAFF. For the CDR3, the DNA is TGTGCCAGCAACCCCACGGGGATAGGGACTGAAGCTTTCTTT.